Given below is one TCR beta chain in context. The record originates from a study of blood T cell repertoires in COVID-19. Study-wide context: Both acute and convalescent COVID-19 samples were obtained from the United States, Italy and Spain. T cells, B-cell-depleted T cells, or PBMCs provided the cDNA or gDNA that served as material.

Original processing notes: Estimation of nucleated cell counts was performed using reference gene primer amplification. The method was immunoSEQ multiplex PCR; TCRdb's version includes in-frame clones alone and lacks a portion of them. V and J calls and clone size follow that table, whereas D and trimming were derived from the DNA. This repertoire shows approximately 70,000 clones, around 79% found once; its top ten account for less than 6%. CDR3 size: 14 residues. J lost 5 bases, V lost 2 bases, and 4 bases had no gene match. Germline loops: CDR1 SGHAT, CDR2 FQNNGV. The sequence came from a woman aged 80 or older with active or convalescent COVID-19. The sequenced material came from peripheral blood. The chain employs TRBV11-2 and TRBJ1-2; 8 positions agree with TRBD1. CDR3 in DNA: TGTGCCAGCAGCTTAACAGGGGGGACTTATGGCTACACCTTC. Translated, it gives CASSLTGGTYGYTF. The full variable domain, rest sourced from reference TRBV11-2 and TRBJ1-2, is EAGVAQSPRYKIIEKRQSVAFWCNPISGHATLYWYQQILGQGPKLLIQFQNNGVVDDSQLPKDRFSAERLKGVDSTLKIQPAKLEDSAVYLCASSLTGGTYGYTFGSGTRLTVV.